Below, 29 T cell receptor beta chains from the same sample are listed, as sequenced in a study of T-cell memory formation after mild COVID-19. TCRdb re-derived calls from the 5' RACE reads in MiXCR, one entry per CDR3 protein. The sample has about 150,000 distinct CDR3 sequences, 15% to 20% seen once. The sample comprised PBMCs or a T cell subset sorted from them (not recorded which). The receptors shown here come from an adult woman who had mild COVID-19 (a few samples of this study predate the infection). Cell type and time point are not known.

The chain is built from TRBV4-1 and TRBJ2-7, with TRBD1 identical over 8 bases. Losses at the gene ends were 3 bases for V and 3 bases for J; bases not matched to a gene: 10. Germline V gene lookup returns CDR1 MGHRA and CDR2 YSYEKL. The CDR3 loop spans 16 amino acids. The CDR3 protein is CASSQTPDRVVYEQYF. CDR3 DNA: TGCGCCAGCAGCCAGACACCGGACAGGGTGGTCTACGAGCAGTACTTC.

The chain combines TRBV18 with TRBJ2-7, with D unresolved. The CDR3 covers 13 residues. CDR1 is KGHSH, CDR2 LQKENI, per germline. Trimming left V 3 bases short and J 2 bases short, with 8 bases between. CDR3 DNA sequence: TGTGCCAGCTCACCCCATAGCCCCTACGAGCAGTACTTC. Translating gives CASSPHSPYEQYF.

In its sample, this clonotype was seen a few times. The V call is TRBV28, the J call TRBJ2-3, with 9 bases matching TRBD1. CDR1 is MDHEN, CDR2 SYDVKM, per germline. The CDR3 is 16 residues long. V gave up 8 bases and J gave up 3 bases; unmatched junction bases: 12. In DNA form, the CDR3 reads TGTGCCAGCGGAATACAGGGGGCAGGGTTGACAGATACGCAGTATTTT. This gives the protein CASGIQGAGLTDTQYF.

A few counts support this clonotype. The rearrangement links TRBV6-2 or TRBV6-3 to TRBJ2-1; D possibly matches TRBD1 or TRBD2 (6 bases each). Per germline, CDR1 MNHEY and CDR2 SVGEGT. The CDR3 loop spans 12 amino acids. V lost 5 bases to trimming and J lost 10 bases, with 12 bases between them. The CDR3 here is CASSATGREQFF. The DNA for the CDR3 is TGTGCCAGCAGTGCCACAGGGAGGGAGCAGTTCTTC.

This clonotype was observed a handful of times. V gene TRBV12-3 or TRBV12-4 combines with J gene TRBJ2-5, with a possible D match to TRBD1 (6 bases). Trimming removed 3 bases at V and 3 bases at J, with 11 bases between. CDR3 size: 14 residues. The CDR3 region has the DNA TGTGCCAGCAGTTTTTGGGGGCCCAAAGAGACCCAGTACTTC. Translation: CASSFWGPKETQYF.

This clonotype was seen a handful of times. The V call is TRBV4-2, the J call TRBJ2-1, with D possibly being TRBD1 or TRBD2 (6 bases each). Per the germline V gene, CDR1 is LGHNA and CDR2 is YNFKEQ. Trimming cost V 1 base and J 8 bases, with 18 bases left between them. The CDR3 loop spans 16 amino acids. The CDR3 loop reads CASSQGGGRRDDEQFF. As DNA, the CDR3 is TGTGCCAGCAGCCAAGGAGGGGGGAGAAGGGACGATGAGCAGTTCTTC.

This clonotype has only a few counts. The V and J genes are TRBV6-5 and TRBJ2-7; TRBD2 agrees at 8 bases. V lost 5 bases to trimming and J lost 6 bases; unmatched junction nucleotides: 15. Germline V lookup: CDR1 MNHEY, CDR2 SVGAGI. The length of the CDR3 is 16 residues. For the CDR3, the DNA is TGTGCCAGCAGTCTCCCTGTTGGTAGCGGGATAGGCGAGCAGTACTTC. Amino acids: CASSLPVGSGIGEQYF.

At least ten counts were recorded for this clonotype. This rearrangement joins TRBV6-5 to TRBJ2-5, with D unresolved. There are 13 residues in the CDR3. Germline V lookup: CDR1 MNHEY, CDR2 SVGAGI. Trimming removed 6 bases at V and 5 bases at J, with 13 bases between. This CDR3 is CASSSAFGETQYF. CDR3 in DNA: TGTGCCAGCAGCAGCGCCTTCGGGGAGACCCAGTACTTC.

The chain joins TRBV4-2 to TRBJ1-1; D gene uncertain. Trimming stripped 3 bases from V and 5 bases from J, with 13 bases between. The CDR3 covers 14 residues. Germline CDR1 is LGHNA and CDR2 is YNFKEQ. The CDR3 spells CASSHPGGRTEAFF. In DNA form, the CDR3 reads TGTGCCAGCAGCCACCCCGGAGGGCGAACTGAAGCTTTCTTT.

This chain connects TRBV6-1 to TRBJ1-1; D is unclear. V lost 6 bases to trimming and J lost 1 base, with 12 bases between them. The V gene's germline CDR1 is MNHNS and CDR2 SASEGT. The CDR3 has 14 residues. The CDR3 bases are TGTGCCAGCAGGTCCGGCACTAGGAACACTGAAGCTTTCTTT. Its translation is CASRSGTRNTEAFF.

The V gene is TRBV9, the J gene TRBJ1-4, with a tentative D call TRBD1 (6 bases). This CDR3 is 16 amino acids long. The germline V gene has CDR1 SGDLS and CDR2 YYNGEE. The V and J ends lost 0 bases and 8 bases respectively, with 17 bases between them. CDR3 nucleotides: TGTGCCAGCAGCGTAGCCGGCGCGGGACATGGGGAAAAACTGTTTTTT. This encodes CASSVAGAGHGEKLFF.

CDR3 sequence: CSARGTGQGATDTQYF. CDR3 in DNA: TGCAGTGCTAGAGGCACGGGACAGGGGGCAACAGATACGCAGTATTTT. This rearrangement joins TRBV20-1 to TRBJ2-3, with 12 bases fitting TRBD1. Germline CDR1 reads DFQATT; CDR2 reads SNEGSKA (reference sequence). The CDR3 length is 16 residues. Losses at the gene ends were 1 base for V and 3 bases for J; bases not matched to a gene: 5.

CDR3 DNA sequence: TGTGCCAGCAGCGGGCCAGCAGGGGGCTTATACAATGAGCAGTTCTTC. Protein: CASSGPAGGLYNEQFF. V and J are TRBV9 and TRBJ2-1, with 8 bases aligning to TRBD1. The CDR3 spans 16 residues. From germline, CDR1 is SGDLS and CDR2 YYNGEE. Trimming cost V 3 bases and J 4 bases; bases outside gene matches: 9.

The chain combines TRBV5-1 with TRBJ2-7, with D perhaps matching TRBD1 (6 bases). The CDR3 loop spans 16 amino acids. The V gene lost 0 bases and the J gene lost 0 bases, with 13 bases spanning the gap. Germline CDR1 SGHRS, CDR2 YFSETQ. The DNA for the CDR3 is TGCGCCAGCAGCTTGGCCCAAGGGGGTAGCTCCTACGAGCAGTACTTC. It is translated as CASSLAQGGSSYEQYF.

This chain uses TRBV5-1 with TRBJ2-3; TRBD2 matches at 8 bases. This CDR3 comprises 15 residues. CDR1 is SGHRS and CDR2 is YFSETQ in the germline V gene. Germline trimming cut 0 bases from V and 2 bases from J; bases unmatched to any gene: 2. Written as DNA, the CDR3 is TGCGCCAGCAGCTTGGGAGCGGGGGACACAGATACGCAGTATTTT. It specifies CASSLGAGDTDTQYF. Using reference TRBV5-1 and TRBJ2-3 for the parts outside the CDR3, the full variable domain is KAGVTQTPRYLIKTRGQQVTLSCSPISGHRSVSWYQQTPGQGLQFLFEYFSETQRNKGNFPGRFSGRQFSNSRSEMNVSTLELGDSALYLCASSLGAGDTDTQYFGPGTRLTVL.

This chain links TRBV5-4 with TRBJ2-7; 9 nucleotides agree with TRBD1. The CDR3 spans 13 residues. CDR1 and CDR2 from the germline V gene are SGHNT and YYREEE (reference sequence). The V and J ends lost 3 bases and 4 bases, in that order; junction bases with no gene match: 2. CDR3 sequence reads: CASSSGTGYEQYF. The CDR3 nucleotides read TGTGCCAGCAGCTCCGGGACAGGGTACGAGCAGTACTTC.

The V and J genes are TRBV24-1 and TRBJ1-1; no firm D call. In germline, CDR1 is KGHDR, CDR2 SFDVKD. The V end lost 7 bases, the J end lost 0 bases, and 8 bases lay between the germline ends. The CDR3 is 13 residues long. Here the CDR3 reads CATRRGMNTEAFF. CDR3 nucleotides: TGTGCCACCAGGAGAGGCATGAACACTGAAGCTTTCTTT.

The V and J genes are TRBV6-2 or TRBV6-3 and TRBJ2-7; perhaps D is TRBD1 or TRBD2 (6 bases each). This CDR3 region has 14 residues. Germline V gene data show CDR1 as MNHEY and CDR2 as SVGEGT. Between the trimmed V and J ends, which lost 10 bases and 2 bases, there was a span of 18 bases. In nucleotides, the CDR3 is TGTGCCATCGCCCGGGGGCGGGAACCCTACGAGCAGTACTTC. This sequence encodes CAIARGREPYEQYF.

Sample share makes this clonotype medium-sized. The chain is built from TRBV29-1 and TRBJ2-7; D is ambiguous. Per germline, CDR1 SQVTM and CDR2 ANQGSEA. The V end lost 4 bases, the J end lost 0 bases, and 7 bases lay between the germline ends. The CDR3 runs 12 residues. This chain's CDR3 is CSVAVVSYEQYF. In DNA, the CDR3 is TGCAGCGTTGCTGTGGTCTCCTACGAGCAGTACTTC.

This sequence joins TRBV5-1 and TRBJ2-7, with D unclear. Germline CDR1 SGHRS, CDR2 YFSETQ. Trimming took 4 bases from V and 5 from J, leaving 13 bases between them. The CDR3 runs to 13 residues. DNA for the CDR3: TGCGCCAGCAGCCCCACTGGACGTCACGAGCAGTACTTC. Translated: CASSPTGRHEQYF.

The chain combines TRBV20-1 with TRBJ1-1; no definite D call. From germline, CDR1 is DFQATT and CDR2 SNEGSKA (reference sequence). The CDR3 spans 12 residues. V lost 6 bases and J 8 bases, leaving 16 bases between the germline ends. The DNA of the CDR3 is TGCAGTGCCACCAGACCCCCTAGCGAAGCTTTCTTT. Its translation: CSATRPPSEAFF.

This clonotype was observed a handful of times. The rearrangement links TRBV3-1 to TRBJ1-2; D might be TRBD1 (5 bases). The V and J ends lost 0 bases and 9 bases respectively, with 14 bases between them. Germline-derived CDR1 and CDR2 are LGHDT and YNNKEL (reference sequence). CDR3 length equals 14 residues. DNA for the CDR3: TGTGCCAGCAGCCAAGAATGGGGGACGGCAAGCTACACCTTC. Protein: CASSQEWGTASYTF.

The table lists this clonotype with a few counts. This CDR3 is CASSLGPRVGQFF. In DNA, the CDR3 is TGTGCCAGCAGCTTAGGACCGCGGGTTGGGCAGTTCTTC. The chain uses TRBV7-9 and TRBJ2-1, with D maybe TRBD2 (5 bases). The length of the CDR3 is 13 residues. Trimming stripped 1 base from V and 12 bases from J, with 13 bases between. Germline V lookup: CDR1 SEHNR, CDR2 FQNEAQ (reference sequence).

This clonotype was counted only a few times. J is TRBJ2-3 and V is TRBV20-1; 8 bases are shared with TRBD1. The V gene end was trimmed by 6 bases and the J gene end by 2 bases; junction bases not matched to a gene: 4. CDR3 size: 13 residues. The germline V gene has CDR1 DFQATT and CDR2 SNEGSKA (reference sequence). The CDR3 is CSASGQDTDTQYF. In DNA, the CDR3 is TGCAGTGCCTCGGGACAGGACACAGATACGCAGTATTTT.

This clonotype was observed a handful of times. The CDR3 region has the DNA TGTGCCAGCAGTTACTCGTACCGGGCTGGTGGCTACACCTTC. Residues: CASSYSYRAGGYTF. The chain has TRBV6-5 and TRBJ1-2; D remains ambiguous. The V and J ends lost 0 bases and 7 bases respectively, with 12 bases between them. Germline-derived CDR1 and CDR2 are MNHEY and SVGAGI. The CDR3 contains 14 residues.

This clonotype was detected a few times. The CDR3 coding sequence is TGCGCCAGCAGCTTGGCGGGAGATCCCAATCAGCCCCAGCATTTT. Protein sequence: CASSLAGDPNQPQHF. The chain uses TRBV5-1 and TRBJ1-5; D ambiguous. The CDR3 runs to 15 residues. Deletions cut 0 bases from V and 3 bases from J, with 10 bases between. The germline V gene has CDR1 SGHRS and CDR2 YFSETQ.

This clonotype was found a few times. The chain uses TRBV5-1 and TRBJ2-5, with a possible D match to TRBD2 (6 bases). This CDR3 region has 13 residues. The V gene's germline CDR1 is SGHRS and CDR2 YFSETQ. V lost 7 bases and J lost 4, with 14 bases in between. The CDR3 region is CASSKWGVETQYF. The CDR3 coding sequence is TGCGCCAGCTCAAAATGGGGGGTAGAGACCCAGTACTTC. The complete variable domain, with remaining parts taken from reference TRBV5-1 and TRBJ2-5, reads KAGVTQTPRYLIKTRGQQVTLSCSPISGHRSVSWYQQTPGQGLQFLFEYFSETQRNKGNFPGRFSGRQFSNSRSEMNVSTLELGDSALYLCASSKWGVETQYFGPGTRLLVL.

This clonotype appeared a few times. The J gene is TRBJ1-2, the V gene TRBV6-1, with a weak D call TRBD1 (6 bases). The V gene lost 3 bases and the J gene lost 4 bases, with 18 bases spanning the gap. The CDR3 runs to 16 residues. Per the germline V gene, CDR1 is MNHNS and CDR2 is SASEGT. The CDR3 DNA reads as TGTGCCAGCAGTGACACCGCAGTAGGAGGGGGCTATGGCTACACCTTC. Its translation is CASSDTAVGGGYGYTF.

The chain has TRBV5-1 and TRBJ2-7; D possibly corresponds to TRBD2 (7 bases). Per the germline V gene, CDR1 is SGHRS and CDR2 is YFSETQ. Deletions cut 4 bases from V and 6 bases from J, with 14 bases between. This CDR3 spans 13 amino acids. The CDR3 coding sequence is TGCGCCAGCAGCCCAGAGAGGGGGGGCGAGCAGTACTTC. Encoded protein: CASSPERGGEQYF.